The T cell receptor (beta chain) described here comes from a study of CD8+CD57+ T cells in acquired aplastic anemia (dated by TCRdb to the late 2010s). Background on the whole study: A mean of approximately 3 ug of DNA, ranging from roughly 0.19 to 27.4 ug, was extracted from sorted CD4+ and CD8+ cells. A CD8+CD57+ expansion meant a frequency higher than the mean frequency seen in healthy subjects. General conclusions and limits of the study: Roughly 31 CD8+ CDR3 sequences were shared between patients and controls but appeared highly expressed in patients and within their immunodominant clones. CD8+ Simpson's diversity did not differ significantly between patients and healthy controls (P=0.060).

Genomic DNA served as template for TCR beta VDJ combination and CDR3 sequence profiling. TCR repertoire sequencing was run on an Illumina HiSeq 2000. The study's own analysis went as follows. Repertoire assessment relied on Simpson's diversity index, CDR3 size and DJ length profiles, and TRBV/TRBJ rearrangement plots. Whichever DNA sequence was most abundant in the deep sequencing data was defined as the immunodominant clone. CDR3 amino acid sequences were checked for sharing between subjects and were compared against published repertoires and the VDJdb database. The raw public data were reprocessed by TCRdb itself: fastp quality trimming at Q25, MiXCR clonotype calling, in-frame beta chains only. Rows with one shared CDR3 protein collapse into an entry with the most common genes and DNA. The authors' filters were not applied to this entry. Present in this sample are 200,000 to 300,000 distinct CDR3 sequences, approximately 45% of which were seen just once. The leading ten clones occupy under 9% of the sample.

Flow cytometry had shown CD8+CD57+ cell expansion in the patients selected for sequencing. Severe acquired aplastic anemia was diagnosed in all patients according to International Study of Aplastic Anemia and Agranulocytosis and Camitta criteria. No patient had received any therapy when blood was sampled. TCR repertoires of sorted CD4+ and CD8+ blood T cells from severe aplastic anemia patients and healthy subjects were deep-sequenced in the study. In the USA, patient enrollment took place under clinicaltrials.gov protocols 00001620, 01623167, 00001397, 00071045, 00081523 and 00961064. Ficoll-Paque density gradient centrifugation was used to isolate peripheral blood mononuclear cells. Before DNA extraction, CD4+ and CD8+ T cells were sorted with FACS or magnetic beads. This clonotype came up once. Its antigen is currently not known. A much larger clone is a single base away; this may be a read error. The final CDR3 position lacks the conserved phenylalanine or tryptophan, pointing to a likely read error.

Trimming accounts for 6 bases at V and 7 bases at J, while the number of junction bases matched to no gene is 9. The germline V gene supplies CDR1 SGHAT and CDR2 FQNNGV. The CDR3 extends over 13 residues, inclusive of both ends. Left in the record is the CDR3 DNA by itself, 39 bases read in frame from the first base. The receptor comes from a human donor with aplastic anemia. Sample: sorted CD4+, CD8+, or CD8+CD57+ T cells (not recorded which) from PBMCs. In this chain, TRBV11-2 is recombined with TRBJ2-7; a stretch of 7 junction bases matches TRBD1. The CDR3 sequence is CASSRQGSWEQYY. The nucleotide sequence reads as follows: TGTGCCAGCAGTCGACAGGGTTCGTGGGAGCAGTACTAC.